The subject of this entry is one TCR beta chain. The antigen is unknown. The entry originates in a study of cytomegalovirus exposure and HLA in healthy donors. With 60 Vbeta and 13 Jbeta primers, the PCR was carried out. Assay: immunoSEQ multiplex PCR; the TCRdb copy retains only in-frame clones and omits some. Among 120,000 or so clones listed, 15% to 20% were seen once. Study results and caveats: Researchers reportedly found TCR beta sequences accurately predicted most subjects' HLA-A and HLA-B alleles. Later analysis placed DRB1 highest and HLA-C lowest in TCR association rates, which differed by HLA locus.

J gave up 3 bases and V 2 bases, and 6 bases lay outside the gene matches. Germline V CDR1 and CDR2: MNHEY, SVGAGI. CDR3 length: 16 amino acids. The receptor was isolated from a female donor in good health and CMV-seropositive. The sample comprised PBMCs. This rearrangement joins TRBV6-5 to TRBJ1-4, with 7 bases lining up with TRBD1. CDR3 nucleotide sequence: TGTGCCAGCAGTTACGCCCGAGGGGGCCCTAATGAAAAACTGTTTTTT. It translates to CASSYARGGPNEKLFF.